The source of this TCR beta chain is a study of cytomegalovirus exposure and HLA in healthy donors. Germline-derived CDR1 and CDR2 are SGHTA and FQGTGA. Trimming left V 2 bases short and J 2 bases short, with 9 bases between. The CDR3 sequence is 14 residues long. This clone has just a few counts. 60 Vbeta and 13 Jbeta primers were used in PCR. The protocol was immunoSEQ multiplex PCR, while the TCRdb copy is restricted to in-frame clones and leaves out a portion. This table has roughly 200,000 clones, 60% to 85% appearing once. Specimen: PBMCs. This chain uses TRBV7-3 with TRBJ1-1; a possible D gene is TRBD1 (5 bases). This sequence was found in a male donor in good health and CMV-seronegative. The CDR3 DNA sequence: TGTGCCAGCAGCTTATCACAGGCCAACACTGAAGCTTTCTTT. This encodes CASSLSQANTEAFF.